This passage covers 16 T cell receptor beta chains from one sample sequenced in a study of PD-1 and CTLA-4 blockade in melanoma. Here immunoSEQ multiplex PCR was the method, and the copy in TCRdb shows in-frame clones only, minus some. The table has 25,000 to 35,000 clones, 80% to 95% seen once; the top ten hold about 9.4%. The source material was CD8+ T cells from peripheral blood, sampled from a patient given anti-PD-1 treatment. The receptors derive from a human donor with melanoma.

This clone was recorded only once. V is TRBV27 and J is TRBJ1-4; 7 bases line up with TRBD1. V gave up 7 bases and J gave up 6 bases; unmatched junction bases: 8. CDR1 and CDR2 (germline): MNHEY, SMNVEV (reference sequence). CDR3 length equals 14 residues. The DNA of the CDR3 is TGTGCCAGCATCTCCAGGGGGGATGATGAAAAACTGTTTTTT. Translated, it gives CASISRGDDEKLFF.

This clone has just a few counts. The chain links TRBV5-1 to TRBJ1-5, with D perhaps TRBD1 (6 bases). Trimming pared 0 bases from V and 4 bases from J, leaving 17 bases between. Germline-derived CDR1 and CDR2 are SGHRS and YFSETQ. The CDR3 runs 17 residues. CDR3: CASSLEGGKVLNQPQHF. In DNA, the CDR3 is TGCGCCAGCAGCTTGGAAGGGGGGAAGGTGTTGAATCAGCCCCAGCATTTT.

The CDR3 reads CASARTGSYEQYF. CDR3 nucleotides: TGTGCCAGCGCCCGGACAGGCTCCTACGAGCAGTACTTC. This sequence joins TRBV7-9 and TRBJ2-7; the match to TRBD1 covers 7 bases. Germline trimming cut 8 bases from V and 0 bases from J; bases unmatched to any gene: 4. The CDR3 loop spans 13 amino acids. Germline V gene sequence: CDR1 SEHNR, CDR2 FQNEAQ (reference sequence). Using reference TRBV7-9 and TRBJ2-7 for the parts outside the CDR3, the full variable domain is DTGVSQNPRHKITKRGQNVTFRCDPISEHNRLYWYRQTLGQGPEFLTYFQNEAQLEKSRLLSDRFSAERPKGSFSTLEIQRTEQGDSAMYLCASARTGSYEQYFGPGTRLTVT.

This sequence joins TRBV7-9 and TRBJ2-1, with TRBD2 as a possible D gene (6 bases). V gave up 5 bases and J gave up 5 bases, with 19 bases separating them. The length of the CDR3 is 16 residues. CDR1 and CDR2 from the germline V gene are SEHNR and FQNEAQ (reference sequence). Here the CDR3 DNA reads TGTGCCAGCAGCGTTAAGGGGTCAGGGACTCACAATGAGCAGTTCTTC. Its protein is CASSVKGSGTHNEQFF.

Written as DNA, the CDR3 is TGTGCCTGGACTACAGGGATGGAAGATACGCAGTATTTT. It encodes CAWTTGMEDTQYF. The rearrangement joins TRBV30 to TRBJ2-3, with D perhaps TRBD1 (6 bases). V dropped 4 bases and J dropped 5 bases, with 13 bases sitting between them. The CDR3 consists of 13 residues. The germline CDR1 and CDR2 sequences are GTSNPN and SVGIG (reference sequence).

This clone was recorded once. The chain is built from TRBV28 and TRBJ1-6; D is ambiguous. V was trimmed by 6 bases and J by 9 bases, leaving 18 bases between them. Germline assignment: CDR1 MDHEN and CDR2 SYDVKM. The CDR3 is 15 residues long. The CDR3: CASSLEASAGSPLHF. DNA of the CDR3: TGTGCCAGCAGCTTAGAAGCCTCGGCCGGTTCACCCCTCCACTTT.

The chain has TRBV28 and TRBJ1-1; D is unclear. The CDR3 covers 13 residues. The V and J ends lost 3 bases and 5 bases respectively, with 10 bases between them. CDR1 and CDR2 (germline): MDHEN, SYDVKM. The CDR3 here is CASSFFGGTEAFF. The DNA of the CDR3 is TGTGCCAGCAGTTTCTTTGGTGGAACTGAAGCTTTCTTT.

The chain is built from TRBV4-1 and TRBJ2-2; D might be TRBD1 or TRBD2, each matching 6 bases. The CDR3 has 15 residues. Germline-derived CDR1 and CDR2 are MGHRA and YSYEKL. V was clipped by 6 bases and J by 3 bases, with 14 bases between them. The CDR3 is CASRGGSTDTGELFF. The CDR3 nucleotides are TGCGCCAGCAGAGGGGGGAGTACGGACACCGGGGAGCTGTTTTTT.

This clone was seen only once. The chain recombines TRBV6-5 with TRBJ1-1, with a possible D match to TRBD1 (5 bases). The germline V gene encodes CDR1 MNHEY and CDR2 SVGAGI. The CDR3 is 15 amino acids. V was trimmed by 7 bases and J by 5 bases, leaving 20 bases between them. The CDR3 loop is CASTPGPGGGTEAFF. In DNA form, the CDR3 reads TGTGCCAGCACCCCGGGTCCTGGGGGAGGGACTGAAGCTTTCTTT.

J is TRBJ1-1 and V is TRBV16; D is undetermined. Germline CDR1 and CDR2: KGHSY and FQNENV. Trimming took 4 bases from V and 0 from J, leaving 15 bases between them. This CDR3 is built from 16 residues. The CDR3 DNA reads TGTGCCAGCAGCCGATTTAAGACTGGCATGAACACTGAAGCTTTCTTT. As protein: CASSRFKTGMNTEAFF.

This chain links TRBV18 with TRBJ2-1; no firm D call. CDR3 size: 16 residues. Trimming removed 1 base from V and 4 bases from J, with 14 bases in between. Germline loops: CDR1 KGHSH, CDR2 LQKENI. In DNA, the CDR3 is TGTGCCAGCTCACCACAAGAGCCTCCCTTTTACAATGAGCAGTTCTTC. This sequence encodes CASSPQEPPFYNEQFF. The full variable domain, in which reference TRBV18 and TRBJ2-1 provide the parts outside the CDR3, is NAGVMQNPRHLVRRRGQEARLRCSPMKGHSHVYWYRQLPEEGLKFMVYLQKENIIDESGMPKERFSAEFPKEGPSILRIQQVVRGDSAAYFCASSPQEPPFYNEQFFGPGTRLTVL.

The V call is TRBV27, the J call TRBJ1-5; TRBD1 matches 10 bases. There are 15 residues in the CDR3. V lost 4 bases and J lost 1; bases outside the gene matches: 1. The germline CDR1 and CDR2 sequences are MNHEY and SMNVEV (reference sequence). The CDR3 protein is CASSWGQGSNQPQHF. The CDR3 DNA follows: TGTGCCAGCAGTTGGGGACAGGGGAGCAATCAGCCCCAGCATTTT.

This clone appeared once. The V and J genes are TRBV28 and TRBJ2-7; 11 bases agree with TRBD2. V gave up 3 bases and J gave up 4 bases; unmatched junction bases: 5. There are 15 residues in the CDR3. Germline V gene sequence: CDR1 MDHEN, CDR2 SYDVKM. CDR3 sequence reads: CASSFRGLAEYEQYF. The DNA of the CDR3 is TGTGCCAGCAGTTTCAGGGGACTAGCGGAATACGAGCAGTACTTC.

V and J are TRBV2 and TRBJ2-7, with no clear D. The V gene lost 4 bases and the J gene lost 4 bases, with 2 bases spanning the gap. The CDR3 sequence is 10 residues long. The germline gives CDR1 SNHLY, CDR2 FYNNEI. CDR3 coding DNA: TGTGCCAGCAGTGGATACGAGCAGTACTTC. Translated, it gives CASSGYEQYF. Variable domain in full (rest from reference TRBV2 and TRBJ2-7): EPEVTQTPSHQVTQMGQEVILRCVPISNHLYFYWYRQILGQKVEFLVSFYNNEISEKSEIFDDQFSVERPDGSNFTLKIRSTKLEDSAMYFCASSGYEQYFGPGTRLTVT.

By proportion, this clone is medium-sized. The chain uses TRBV7-9 and TRBJ1-3; 9 bases match TRBD1. Germline V gene lookup returns CDR1 SEHNR and CDR2 FQNEAQ (reference sequence). The CDR3 is made up of 16 amino acids. The V gene end was trimmed by 5 bases and the J gene end by 4 bases; junction bases not matched to a gene: 9. The CDR3 here is CASSITGTGNGNTIYF. In DNA form, the CDR3 reads TGTGCCAGCAGCATAACCGGGACAGGGAACGGAAACACCATATATTTT.

V gene TRBV15 combines with J gene TRBJ2-5; 12 bases agree with TRBD2. V was clipped by 0 bases and J by 4 bases; unmatched bases: 3. Looked up from germline, CDR1 is LNHNV and CDR2 is YYDKDF (reference sequence). CDR3 length: 16 amino acids. In nucleotides, the CDR3 is TGTGCCACCAGCAGAGAGAGACTAGCGGGAGTAGAGACCCAGTACTTC. This sequence encodes CATSRERLAGVETQYF.